The rows below give T cell receptor beta chains drawn from one sample of a study of T-cell memory formation after mild COVID-19. Each CDR3 protein gets one entry after TCRdb re-called the 5' RACE reads with MiXCR. Of hundreds of thousands of distinct CDR3 sequences listed, 8% to 9% are singletons. The source material was PBMCs or a T cell subset sorted from them (not recorded which). Receptors originate from a man younger than 30 who had mild COVID-19 (a few samples of this study predate the infection). Cell type and time point are not known. CDR3s include the opening cysteine and the closing phenylalanine or tryptophan. The D gene is left open where the match is weak. Part of the rows lack a size; the others show once, few, many or a class for expanded clones.

CDR3 protein	CDR3 DNA	D gene	J gene	clone size	V gene
CASGPARGPQETQYF	TGTGCCAGCGGCCCAGCGCGGGGGCCTCAAGAGACCCAGTACTTC	-	TRBJ2-5	-	TRBV6-5
CASSAHREGEQYF	TGTGCCAGCAGCGCCCACAGGGAGGGCGAGCAGTACTTC	-	TRBJ2-7	few	TRBV3-1
CAISESRQAMDSPLHF	TGTGCCATCAGTGAGTCGAGACAGGCCATGGATTCACCCCTCCACTTT	-	TRBJ1-6	few	TRBV10-3
CASNRGQWTDTQYF	TGTGCCAGTAACAGGGGCCAGTGGACAGATACGCAGTATTTT	TRBD1	TRBJ2-3	-	TRBV19
CASSLRDRDNYGYTF	TGTGCCAGCAGCTTAAGGGACAGGGATAACTATGGCTACACCTTC	TRBD1	TRBJ1-2	-	TRBV5-8
CASSQTTGGYGYTF	TGCGCCAGCAGCCAAACCACAGGGGGGTATGGCTACACCTTC	TRBD1	TRBJ1-2	few	TRBV4-3
CASSLAQGPGELFF	TGCGCCAGCAGCTTGGCTCAGGGGCCCGGGGAGCTGTTTTTT	-	TRBJ2-2	many	TRBV5-1
CASSWYGESTDTQYF	TGTGCCAGCTCCTGGTACGGGGAGAGCACAGATACGCAGTATTTT	-	TRBJ2-3	-	TRBV18
CASSPQRGGQETQYF	TGTGCCAGCAGCCCTCAGCGGGGGGGACAAGAGACCCAGTACTTC	TRBD2	TRBJ2-5	few	TRBV5-4
CASSFTTGGMNEQYF	TGCGCCAGCAGCTTCACGACAGGGGGTATGAACGAGCAGTACTTC	TRBD1	TRBJ2-7	few	TRBV5-1
CASSKTSWGLTDTQYF	TGTGCCAGCAGCAAGACTAGCTGGGGCCTCACAGATACGCAGTATTTT	TRBD2	TRBJ2-3	many	TRBV12-3/TRBV12-4
CSANAGGRTDTQYF	TGCAGTGCCAACGCGGGGGGTCGCACAGATACGCAGTATTTT	TRBD2	TRBJ2-3	few	TRBV20-1
CASSFWPGGAANTEAFF	TGTGCCAGCAGCTTTTGGCCAGGGGGCGCCGCGAACACTGAAGCTTTCTTT	TRBD1	TRBJ1-1	-	TRBV7-2
CASSLATGSWEQYF	TGTGCCAGCAGCTTGGCGACAGGGAGCTGGGAGCAGTACTTC	TRBD1	TRBJ2-7	few	TRBV5-8
CASSLAGASSGNTIYF	TGTGCCAGCAGCTTAGCAGGGGCCAGCTCTGGAAACACCATATATTTT	-	TRBJ1-3	-	TRBV7-9
CASSYSWETNTEAFF	TGTGCCAGCAGTTACTCTTGGGAGACGAACACTGAAGCTTTCTTT	-	TRBJ1-1	few	TRBV6-6
CSASTSGGHTSTDTQYF	TGCAGTGCTTCAACTAGCGGGGGCCATACTAGCACAGATACGCAGTATTTT	TRBD2	TRBJ2-3	-	TRBV20-1
CSVEQGRWNEQFF	TGCAGTGTGGAGCAGGGTCGGTGGAATGAGCAGTTCTTC	-	TRBJ2-1	-	TRBV29-1
CAQDLRMFNQPQHF	TGTGCCCAGGACCTCCGAATGTTCAATCAGCCCCAGCATTTT	-	TRBJ1-5	few	TRBV7-8
CASSLGTIRDTEAFF	TGCGCCAGCAGCTTGGGGACTATTCGGGACACTGAAGCTTTCTTT	-	TRBJ1-1	many	TRBV5-1
CASSIGTPNTGELFF	TGTGCCAGCAGCATCGGGACTCCGAACACCGGGGAGCTGTTTTTT	-	TRBJ2-2	-	TRBV7-3
CASSLVSADTQYF	TGTGCCAGCAGCCTGGTAAGCGCAGATACGCAGTATTTT	-	TRBJ2-3	-	TRBV12-3/TRBV12-4
CASSPQQGAPYEQYF	TGTGCCAGCAGCCCACAACAGGGGGCCCCCTACGAGCAGTACTTC	TRBD1	TRBJ2-7	-	TRBV4-2
CSVVIPTGAYEQYF	TGCAGCGTTGTGATCCCCACAGGGGCCTACGAGCAGTACTTC	TRBD1	TRBJ2-7	few	TRBV29-1
CASRQVTDTQYF	TGTGCCAGCAGACAGGTCACAGATACGCAGTATTTT	-	TRBJ2-3	few	TRBV2
CASSFSAGYSPLHF	TGTGCCAGCAGTTTCTCCGCAGGGTATTCACCCCTCCACTTT	-	TRBJ1-6	few	TRBV12-3/TRBV12-4
CASSQDRGQETQYF	TGTGCCAGCAGCCAGGACAGGGGCCAGGAGACCCAGTACTTC	TRBD1	TRBJ2-5	few	TRBV7-2
CASSTDIGGELFF	TGTGCCAGTAGTACTGACATAGGCGGGGAGCTGTTTTTT	-	TRBJ2-2	-	TRBV19
CASKGQGSTEAFF	TGTGCCAGCAAAGGACAGGGCTCCACTGAAGCTTTCTTT	TRBD1	TRBJ1-1	-	TRBV12-3/TRBV12-4
CSARMRSGYTF	TGCAGTGCTAGGATGAGGTCTGGCTACACCTTC	-	TRBJ1-2	few	TRBV20-1
CASSLTLSLGLGLYF	TGTGCCAGCAGCTTAACCCTATCGTTGGGACTAGGATTGTATTTT	TRBD2	TRBJ2-3	-	TRBV7-2
CASSLVRGDYGYTF	TGTGCCAGCAGCTTAGTACGGGGGGACTATGGCTACACCTTC	-	TRBJ1-2	-	TRBV7-2
CASSRQGRYTDTQYF	TGTGCCAGCAGTAGACAGGGGCGTTACACAGATACGCAGTATTTT	TRBD1	TRBJ2-3	few	TRBV12-3/TRBV12-4
CSAISSGGAYPNEQFF	TGCAGTGCTATAAGCTCCGGGGGGGCCTATCCCAATGAGCAGTTCTTC	TRBD2	TRBJ2-1	many	TRBV20-1
CASSKQGFGELFF	TGTGCCAGTAGTAAACAGGGCTTCGGGGAGCTGTTTTTT	-	TRBJ2-2	few	TRBV19
CASSLGQGMEYEQYF	TGCGCCAGCAGCTTGGGACAGGGTATGGAGTACGAGCAGTACTTC	TRBD1	TRBJ2-7	many	TRBV5-1
CASSLFSQSTDTQYF	TGTGCCAGCAGCTTGTTTTCTCAGAGCACAGATACGCAGTATTTT	-	TRBJ2-3	many	TRBV5-5
CASSLIGATNEKLFF	TGCGCCAGCAGCTTGATCGGCGCAACTAATGAAAAACTGTTTTTT	-	TRBJ1-4	-	TRBV5-1
CASSLGGAGGTDTQYF	TGTGCCAGCAGCTTAGGCGGTGCGGGCGGCACAGATACGCAGTATTTT	-	TRBJ2-3	-	TRBV7-9
CASSPERNYGYTF	TGTGCCAGCAGCCCCGAGAGGAACTATGGCTACACCTTC	-	TRBJ1-2	few	TRBV7-2
CASSLGGQGYNSPLHF	TGTGCCAGCAGCTTAGGTGGACAGGGATATAATTCACCCCTCCACTTT	TRBD1	TRBJ1-6	-	TRBV7-2
CASSPVSGENIQYF	TGTGCCAGCAGCCCAGTTTCGGGGGAAAACATTCAGTACTTC	-	TRBJ2-4	few	TRBV5-5
CASSPQSAGGGGEQFF	TGCGCCAGCAGCCCCCAGTCGGCAGGTGGGGGCGGTGAGCAGTTCTTC	-	TRBJ2-1	few	TRBV4-1
CASSRLRLAIGETQYF	TGTGCCAGCAGCCGCCTCAGGCTAGCGATAGGAGAGACCCAGTACTTC	-	TRBJ2-5	few	TRBV7-2
CASSQRTGGHNEQFF	TGTGCCAGCAGCCAGAGGACAGGGGGCCACAATGAGCAGTTCTTC	TRBD1	TRBJ2-1	many	TRBV4-2
CASSLRGAGYNEQFF	TGTGCCAGCAGTTTGCGGGGCGCGGGGTACAATGAGCAGTTCTTC	-	TRBJ2-1	many	TRBV28
CATRGANTIYF	TGTGCCACCAGGGGGGCCAACACCATATATTTT	-	TRBJ1-3	few	TRBV15
CSARAMGSDTEAFF	TGCAGTGCTAGAGCCATGGGGTCGGACACTGAAGCTTTCTTT	-	TRBJ1-1	-	TRBV20-1
CSADRQQTTVQETQYF	TGCAGTGCTGACCGACAGCAGACGACCGTACAAGAGACCCAGTACTTC	-	TRBJ2-5	-	TRBV20-1
CAISAAGTKKETQYF	TGTGCCATCAGTGCCGCCGGGACTAAGAAAGAGACCCAGTACTTC	TRBD2	TRBJ2-5	few	TRBV10-3
CASSSTSRQANYGYTF	TGTGCCAGCAGCTCTACCTCCAGACAGGCTAACTATGGCTACACCTTC	-	TRBJ1-2	many	TRBV6-6
CAIRLTANSGNTIYF	TGTGCCATCAGATTGACGGCGAACTCTGGAAACACCATATATTTT	-	TRBJ1-3	few	TRBV10-3
CSARDARGGGDTQYF	TGCAGTGCTAGAGATGCCCGGGGGGGCGGGGATACGCAGTATTTT	TRBD2	TRBJ2-3	once	TRBV20-1
CASSSGAIEQFF	TGTGCCAGCAGCTCGGGGGCCATTGAGCAGTTCTTC	-	TRBJ2-1	few	TRBV11-2
CASSLAGTRQETQYF	TGTGCCAGCAGCTTAGCCGGGACTAGGCAGGAGACCCAGTACTTC	TRBD2	TRBJ2-5	-	TRBV7-9
CASSPWDPGYYEQYF	TGTGCCAGCAGCCCGTGGGATCCGGGGTACTACGAGCAGTACTTC	-	TRBJ2-7	many	TRBV7-8
CASSTPTGRPNTDTQYF	TGTGCCAGCAGCACCCCGACAGGGCGCCCTAACACAGATACGCAGTATTTT	TRBD1	TRBJ2-3	many	TRBV27
CASSFGTGPLYEQYF	TGTGCCAGCAGTTTTGGGACAGGCCCTCTCTACGAGCAGTACTTC	TRBD1	TRBJ2-7	-	TRBV7-9
CASSEPLDGNTEAFF	TGTGCCAGCAGCGAGCCTCTGGACGGGAACACTGAAGCTTTCTTT	-	TRBJ1-1	few	TRBV9
CASSRLGLPPDTQYF	TGCGCCAGCAGCAGGCTGGGACTACCACCAGATACGCAGTATTTT	TRBD2	TRBJ2-3	-	TRBV4-1